The 13 T cell receptor beta chains presented below share a single source sample, sequenced in a study of early T cells in non-severe SARS-CoV-2 infection. TCRdb re-called the 5' RACE reads through MiXCR, storing one row per CDR3 protein. This table holds over 45,000 distinct CDR3 sequences, roughly 5.5% found once. The sample taken for sequencing was whole blood. All receptors come from an adult who was a healthcare worker with PCR-confirmed SARS-CoV-2 infection or an uninfected control (not recorded which).

This clonotype has at least ten counts. This sequence joins TRBV4-1 and TRBJ2-7, with TRBD1 identical over 8 bases. Germline trimming cut 1 base from V and 3 bases from J; bases unmatched to any gene: 2. Germline loops: CDR1 MGHRA, CDR2 YSYEKL. The CDR3 runs 14 residues. DNA for the CDR3: TGCGCCAGCAGCCAAGCGGGGACAGGCTACGAGCAGTACTTC. It encodes CASSQAGTGYEQYF.

The chain joins TRBV5-1 to TRBJ2-5, with D tentatively TRBD1 or TRBD2 (6 bases each). Trimming cost V 4 bases and J 2 bases, with 21 bases left between them. Germline-derived CDR1 and CDR2 are SGHRS and YFSETQ. This CDR3 is built from 17 residues. The CDR3 coding sequence is TGCGCCAGCAGCGGAGGGCCCGGGGGCGGCGCACAAGAGACCCAGTACTTC. Amino acid sequence: CASSGGPGGGAQETQYF.

The chain couples TRBV11-2 to TRBJ2-7; a weak D match, TRBD2 (5 bases). CDR1 and CDR2 (germline): SGHAT, FQNNGV. CDR3 length equals 16 residues. V lost 5 bases, J lost 7 bases, and 24 bases lay in between. CDR3 in DNA: TGTGCCAGCAGCGATCGCCGGAGGACTTTTCTGGGGGAGCAGTACTTC. Its protein is CASSDRRRTFLGEQYF.

This clonotype was picked up many times. V is TRBV27 and J is TRBJ2-7, with D perhaps TRBD1 or TRBD2 (5 bases each). This CDR3 contains 13 residues. V lost 3 bases and J lost 6, with 12 bases in between. Germline V lookup: CDR1 MNHEY, CDR2 SMNVEV (reference sequence). The CDR3 DNA reads as TGTGCCAGCAGTTTGAACGGGGCGGGCGAGCAGTACTTC. Translation: CASSLNGAGEQYF.

In the case of this clonotype: A much bigger clone sits one base away, suggesting this may be a read error. Lacking the conserved final phenylalanine or tryptophan, this CDR3 likely reflects a read error. The chain combines TRBV10-3 with TRBJ1-4, with D possibly matching TRBD1 (5 bases). CDR1 ENHRY and CDR2 SYGVKD come from the germline V gene. Trimming took 8 bases from V and 5 from J, leaving 15 bases between them. The CDR3 is made up of 14 amino acids. The CDR3 DNA reads TGTGCCATCGGCGGAGTGGGGCCGAATGAAAAACTGTTTATT. This translates into CAIGGVGPNEKLFI.

This clonotype was seen at least ten times. This chain links TRBV29-1 with TRBJ2-2; D is possibly TRBD1 (5 bases). Per the germline V gene, CDR1 is SQVTM and CDR2 is ANQGSEA. There are 13 residues in the CDR3. V lost 7 bases and J lost 5, with 14 bases in between. The CDR3 here is CSAVEGVTGELFF. The CDR3 nucleotides are TGCAGCGCCGTCGAAGGGGTGACCGGGGAGCTGTTTTTT.

Ten or more counts support this clonotype. The chain is built from TRBV5-5 and TRBJ2-1, with D perhaps assigned TRBD1 or TRBD2 (5 bases each). Trimming cost V 4 bases and J 0 bases, with 17 bases left between them. The CDR3 is made up of 17 amino acids. The germline V gene encodes CDR1 SGHKS and CDR2 YYEKEE (reference sequence). DNA of the CDR3: TGTGCCAGCAGCGGGTTGAGGGACGCGGCCTCCTACAATGAGCAGTTCTTC. Amino acid sequence: CASSGLRDAASYNEQFF.

The sample holds many counts of this clonotype. J is TRBJ2-7 and V is TRBV30, with TRBD2 identical over 8 bases. CDR3 length equals 15 residues. V shed 1 base, J shed 1 base, and the junction held 6 bases outside the gene matches. Per germline, CDR1 GTSNPN and CDR2 SVGIG (reference sequence). The CDR3 is CAWSEGVAGSYEQYF. CDR3 sequence (DNA): TGTGCCTGGAGTGAGGGGGTAGCGGGATCCTACGAGCAGTACTTC. The whole variable domain, remainder taken from reference TRBV30 and TRBJ2-7, is SQTIHQWPATLVQPVGSPLSLECTVEGTSNPNLYWYRQAAGRGLQLLFYSVGIGQISSEVPQNLSASRPQDRQFILSSKKLLLSDSGFYLCAWSEGVAGSYEQYFGPGTRLTVT.

This clonotype was observed many times. The rearrangement uses TRBV30 and TRBJ2-3, with D hard to call. V was cut by 7 bases and J by 8 bases, with 22 bases left in between. There are 14 residues in the CDR3. Germline CDR1 reads GTSNPN; CDR2 reads SVGIG (reference sequence). CDR3: CASTRLTGIATQYF. CDR3 in DNA: TGTGCCTCGACCCGACTCACCGGAATAGCTACGCAGTATTTT.

In its sample, this clonotype was seen many times. The V and J genes are TRBV15 and TRBJ1-2; D gene uncertain. The CDR3 covers 15 residues. Trimming shortened V by 0 bases and J by 5 bases, and 13 bases separated the two germline ends. CDR1 is LNHNV, CDR2 YYDKDF, per germline (reference sequence). Written as DNA, the CDR3 is TGTGCCACCAGCAGAGATGACAAAACTGCGTATGGCTACACCTTC. This encodes CATSRDDKTAYGYTF.

At least ten counts were recorded for this clonotype. This chain uses TRBV20-1 with TRBJ2-7; the match to TRBD2 covers 7 bases. The ends lost 3 bases at V and 5 bases at J; junction bases unmatched: 10. The CDR3 has 14 residues. Germline V lookup: CDR1 DFQATT, CDR2 SNEGSKA (reference sequence). DNA for the CDR3: TGCAGTGCTAGTCGGGGGGAGGTCAAAGACGAGCAGTACTTC. Translating gives CSASRGEVKDEQYF.

This clonotype was seen many times. V gene TRBV27 combines with J gene TRBJ2-5; no reliable D call. The germline V gene has CDR1 MNHEY and CDR2 SMNVEV (reference sequence). V was clipped by 8 bases and J by 7 bases, with 8 bases between them. The CDR3 covers 10 residues. CDR3 DNA: TGTGCCAGCGGGCTCACGACCCAGTACTTC. Translation gives CASGLTTQYF.

Many counts were recorded for this clonotype. The rearrangement uses TRBV24-1 and TRBJ2-1; 7 positions agree with TRBD2. The V and J ends lost 4 bases and 5 bases, in that order; junction bases with no gene match: 7. CDR3 length: 15 residues. CDR1 and CDR2 (germline): KGHDR, SFDVKD. CDR3 coding DNA: TGTGCCACCAGTGAAGCCGGGACTATACACAATGAGCAGTTCTTC. Translation gives CATSEAGTIHNEQFF.